This TCR beta chain comes out of a study of CD8+CD57+ T cells in acquired aplastic anemia. At the level of the study: Sorted CD4+ and CD8+ cells yielded DNA averaging around 3 ug.

Profiling of TCR beta VDJ combinations and CDR3 sequences used genomic DNA as template. MiXCR, run by TCRdb on the reads, gives a single entry per CDR3 protein. The sample holds a few hundred thousand distinct CDR3 sequences, around 63% seen once. V was clipped by 6 bases and J by 4 bases; unmatched bases: 10. Germline V gene lookup returns CDR1 SQVTM and CDR2 ANQGSEA. The CDR3 spans 14 residues. Source material: sorted CD4+, CD8+, or CD8+CD57+ T cells (not recorded which) from PBMCs. The clonotype was recovered from a human donor in good health. The V and J genes are TRBV29-1 and TRBJ2-5, with TRBD2 identical over 8 bases. CDR3 amino acids: CSVTGGGYGETQYF. The CDR3 DNA is TGCAGCGTGACCGGGGGGGGTTATGGAGAGACCCAGTACTTC. Looking up the rest from reference TRBV29-1 and TRBJ2-5 gives the full variable domain: SAVISQKPSRDICQRGTSLTIQCQVDSQVTMMFWYRQQPGQSLTLIATANQGSEATYESGFVIDKFPISRPNLTFSTLTVSNMSPEDSSIYLCSVTGGGYGETQYFGPGTRLLVL.